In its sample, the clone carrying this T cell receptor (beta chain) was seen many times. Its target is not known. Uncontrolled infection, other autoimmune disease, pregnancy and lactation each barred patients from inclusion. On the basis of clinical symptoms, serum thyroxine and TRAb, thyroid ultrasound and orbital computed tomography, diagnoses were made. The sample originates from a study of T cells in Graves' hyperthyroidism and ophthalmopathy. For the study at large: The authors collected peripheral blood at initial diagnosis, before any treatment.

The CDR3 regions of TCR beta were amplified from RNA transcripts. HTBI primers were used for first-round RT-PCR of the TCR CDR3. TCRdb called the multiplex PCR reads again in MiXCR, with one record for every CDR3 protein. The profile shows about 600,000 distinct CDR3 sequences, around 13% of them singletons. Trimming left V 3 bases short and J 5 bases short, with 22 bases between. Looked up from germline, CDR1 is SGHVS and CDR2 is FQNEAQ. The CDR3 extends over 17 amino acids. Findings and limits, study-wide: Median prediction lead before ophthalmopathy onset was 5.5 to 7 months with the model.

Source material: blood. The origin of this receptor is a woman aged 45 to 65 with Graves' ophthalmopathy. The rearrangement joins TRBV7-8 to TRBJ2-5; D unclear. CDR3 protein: CASSFRRSPSPLETQYF. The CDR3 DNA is TGTGCCAGCAGCTTCAGACGGAGCCCCTCCCCACTGGAGACCCAGTACTTC.